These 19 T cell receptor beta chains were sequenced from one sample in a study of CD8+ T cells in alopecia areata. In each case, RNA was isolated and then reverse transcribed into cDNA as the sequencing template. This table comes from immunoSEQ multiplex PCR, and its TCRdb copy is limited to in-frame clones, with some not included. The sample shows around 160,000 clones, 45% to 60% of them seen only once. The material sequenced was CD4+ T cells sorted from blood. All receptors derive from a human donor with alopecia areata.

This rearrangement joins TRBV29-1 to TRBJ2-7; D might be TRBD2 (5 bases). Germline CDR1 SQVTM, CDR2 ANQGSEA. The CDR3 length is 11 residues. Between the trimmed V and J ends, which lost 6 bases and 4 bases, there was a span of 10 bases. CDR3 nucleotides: TGCAGCGTAAAGGAGGTATACGAGCAGTACTTC. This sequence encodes CSVKEVYEQYF.

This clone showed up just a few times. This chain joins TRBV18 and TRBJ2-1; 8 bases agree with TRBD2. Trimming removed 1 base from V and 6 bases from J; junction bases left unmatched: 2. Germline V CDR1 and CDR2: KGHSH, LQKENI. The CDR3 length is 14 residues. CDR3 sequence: CASSPQGTSNEQFF. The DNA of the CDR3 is TGTGCCAGCTCACCACAAGGGACTAGCAATGAGCAGTTCTTC.

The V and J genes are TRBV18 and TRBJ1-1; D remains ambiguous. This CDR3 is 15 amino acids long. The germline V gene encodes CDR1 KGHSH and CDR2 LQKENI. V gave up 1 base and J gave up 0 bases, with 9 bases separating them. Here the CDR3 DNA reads TGTGCCAGCTCACCACTTCCAGGCATGAACACTGAAGCTTTCTTT. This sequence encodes CASSPLPGMNTEAFF.

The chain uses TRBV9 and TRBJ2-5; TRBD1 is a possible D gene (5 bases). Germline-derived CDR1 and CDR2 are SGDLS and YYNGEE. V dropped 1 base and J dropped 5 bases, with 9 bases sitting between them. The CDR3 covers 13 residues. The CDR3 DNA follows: TGTGCCAGCAGCGTACAGGGCCGGGAGACCCAGTACTTC. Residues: CASSVQGRETQYF.

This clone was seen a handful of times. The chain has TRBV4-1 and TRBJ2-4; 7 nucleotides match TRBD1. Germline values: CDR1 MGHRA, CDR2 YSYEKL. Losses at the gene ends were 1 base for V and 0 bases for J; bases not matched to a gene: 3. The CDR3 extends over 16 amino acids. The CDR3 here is CASSQGTGLAKNIQYF. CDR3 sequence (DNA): TGCGCCAGCAGCCAAGGGACAGGCTTAGCCAAAAACATTCAGTACTTC.

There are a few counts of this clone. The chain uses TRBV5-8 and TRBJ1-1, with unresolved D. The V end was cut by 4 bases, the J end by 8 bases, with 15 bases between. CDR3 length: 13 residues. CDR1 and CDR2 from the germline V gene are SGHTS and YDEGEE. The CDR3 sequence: CASSTLSAVEAFF. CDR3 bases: TGTGCCAGCAGCACGCTCTCGGCCGTCGAAGCTTTCTTT.

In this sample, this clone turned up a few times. The CDR3 DNA reads as TGTGCCAGCAGCCGGACAGGGAACCCCTACAATGAGCAGTTCTTC. This translates into CASSRTGNPYNEQFF. J is TRBJ2-1 and V is TRBV7-9; 8 nucleotides match TRBD1. Germline V gene data show CDR1 as SEHNR and CDR2 as FQNEAQ (reference sequence). The CDR3 covers 15 residues. The V segment lost 5 bases and the J segment 2 bases; nucleotides outside the gene matches: 5.

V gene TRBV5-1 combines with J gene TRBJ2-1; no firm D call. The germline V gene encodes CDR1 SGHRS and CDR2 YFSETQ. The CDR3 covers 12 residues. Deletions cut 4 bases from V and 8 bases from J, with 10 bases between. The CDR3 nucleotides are TGCGCCAGCAGCGACCTGGGCTATGAGCAGTTCTTC. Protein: CASSDLGYEQFF.

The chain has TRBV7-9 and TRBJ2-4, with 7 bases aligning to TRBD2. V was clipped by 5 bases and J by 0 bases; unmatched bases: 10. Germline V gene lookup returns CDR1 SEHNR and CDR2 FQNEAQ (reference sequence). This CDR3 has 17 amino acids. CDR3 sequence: CASSPPTSARAKNIQYF. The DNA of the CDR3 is TGTGCCAGCAGCCCCCCCACTAGCGCACGAGCCAAAAACATTCAGTACTTC.

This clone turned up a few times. This CDR3 reads CASSQVPSGLTDTQYF. CDR3 in DNA: TGCGCCAGCAGCCAAGTTCCTAGCGGACTCACAGATACGCAGTATTTT. The rearrangement uses TRBV4-1 and TRBJ2-3; TRBD2 matches 7 bases. V was pared by 1 base and J by 2 bases, with 6 bases of the junction left unmatched. The CDR3 contains 16 residues. Germline V lookup: CDR1 MGHRA, CDR2 YSYEKL.

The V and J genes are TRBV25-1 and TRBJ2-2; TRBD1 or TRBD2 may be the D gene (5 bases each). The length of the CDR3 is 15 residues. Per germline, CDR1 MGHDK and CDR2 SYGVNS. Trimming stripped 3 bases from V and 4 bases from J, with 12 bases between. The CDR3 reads CASSDTRGGTGELFF. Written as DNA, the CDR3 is TGTGCCAGCAGTGATACCCGGGGCGGCACCGGGGAGCTGTTTTTT.

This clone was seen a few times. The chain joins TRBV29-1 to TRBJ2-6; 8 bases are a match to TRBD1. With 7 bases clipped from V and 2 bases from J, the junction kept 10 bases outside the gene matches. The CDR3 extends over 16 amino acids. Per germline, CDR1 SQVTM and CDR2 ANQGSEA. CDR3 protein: CSAVGQGSPGANVLTF. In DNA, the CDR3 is TGCAGCGCAGTAGGACAGGGATCGCCTGGGGCCAACGTCCTGACTTTC. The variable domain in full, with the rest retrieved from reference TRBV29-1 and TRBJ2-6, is SAVISQKPSRDICQRGTSLTIQCQVDSQVTMMFWYRQQPGQSLTLIATANQGSEATYESGFVIDKFPISRPNLTFSTLTVSNMSPEDSSIYLCSAVGQGSPGANVLTFGAGSRLTVL.

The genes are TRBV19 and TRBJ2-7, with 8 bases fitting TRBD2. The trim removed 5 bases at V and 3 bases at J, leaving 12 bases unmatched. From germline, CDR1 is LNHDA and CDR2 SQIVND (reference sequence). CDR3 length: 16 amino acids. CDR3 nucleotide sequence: TGTGCCAGTAGTGCCTATAGCGGGGCCCAACTCTACGAGCAGTACTTC. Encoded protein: CASSAYSGAQLYEQYF.

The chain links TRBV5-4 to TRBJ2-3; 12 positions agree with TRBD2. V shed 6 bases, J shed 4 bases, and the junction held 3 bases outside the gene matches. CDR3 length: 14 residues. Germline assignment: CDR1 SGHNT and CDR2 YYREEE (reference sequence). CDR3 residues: CASTTSGRPDTQYF. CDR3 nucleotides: TGTGCCAGCACGACTAGCGGGAGACCAGATACGCAGTATTTT.

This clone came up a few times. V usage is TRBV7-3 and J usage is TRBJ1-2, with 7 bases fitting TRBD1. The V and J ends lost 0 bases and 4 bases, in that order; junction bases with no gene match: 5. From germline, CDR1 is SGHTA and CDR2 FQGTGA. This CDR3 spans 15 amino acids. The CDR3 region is CASSLTWQGVYGYTF. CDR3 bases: TGTGCCAGCAGCTTAACGTGGCAGGGGGTCTATGGCTACACCTTC.

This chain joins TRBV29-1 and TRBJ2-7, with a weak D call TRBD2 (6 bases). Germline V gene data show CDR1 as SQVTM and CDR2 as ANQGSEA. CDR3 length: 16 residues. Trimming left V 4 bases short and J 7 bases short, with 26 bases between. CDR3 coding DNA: TGCAGCGTTGCGTCGGTTTCGGGACTCGCCTTAGGTGAGCAGTACTTC. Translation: CSVASVSGLALGEQYF.

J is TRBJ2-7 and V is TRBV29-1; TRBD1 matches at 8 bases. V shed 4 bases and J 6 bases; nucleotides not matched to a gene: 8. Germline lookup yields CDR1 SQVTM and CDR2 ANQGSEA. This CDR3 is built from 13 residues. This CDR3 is CSVGQGLRREQYF. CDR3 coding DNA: TGCAGCGTTGGACAGGGGCTTCGACGCGAGCAGTACTTC.

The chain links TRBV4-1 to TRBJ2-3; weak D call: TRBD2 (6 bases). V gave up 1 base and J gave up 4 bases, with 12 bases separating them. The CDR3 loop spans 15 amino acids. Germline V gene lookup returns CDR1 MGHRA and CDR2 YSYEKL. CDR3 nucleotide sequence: TGCGCCAGCAGCCAAGCCCCGGGAGCCCCAGATACGCAGTATTTT. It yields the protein CASSQAPGAPDTQYF.

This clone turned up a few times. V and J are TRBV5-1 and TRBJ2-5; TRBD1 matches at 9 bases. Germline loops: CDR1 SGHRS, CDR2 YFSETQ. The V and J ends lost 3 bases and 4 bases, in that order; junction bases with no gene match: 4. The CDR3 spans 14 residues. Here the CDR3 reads CASSWDRVGETQYF. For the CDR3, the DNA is TGCGCCAGCAGCTGGGACAGGGTTGGAGAGACCCAGTACTTC. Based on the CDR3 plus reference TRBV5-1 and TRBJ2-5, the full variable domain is KAGVTQTPRYLIKTRGQQVTLSCSPISGHRSVSWYQQTPGQGLQFLFEYFSETQRNKGNFPGRFSGRQFSNSRSEMNVSTLELGDSALYLCASSWDRVGETQYFGPGTRLLVL.